Many counts were recorded for the clone carrying this T cell receptor (beta chain). Amplified TCR beta CDR3 regions came from RNA transcripts. TCR CDR3 regions were first amplified by RT-PCR with HTBI primers. MiXCR, applied by TCRdb to the multiplex PCR reads, yields one record per CDR3 protein. The repertoire holds under 650,000 distinct CDR3 sequences, with around 15% as singletons. This specimen belongs to a study of T cells in Graves' hyperthyroidism and ophthalmopathy. Between the trimmed V and J ends, which lost 5 bases and 9 bases, there was a span of 17 bases. Per germline, CDR1 GTSNPN and CDR2 SVGIG (reference sequence). The CDR3 loop spans 13 amino acids.

This chain links TRBV30 with TRBJ2-1; a possible D gene is TRBD2 (6 bases). What was sequenced was blood. The sequence was collected from a woman aged 25 to 39 with Graves' hyperthyroidism. The CDR3 coding sequence is TGTGCCTGGGGAGGATCAGCGGGCGTTGAGCAGTTCTTC. Translating gives CAWGGSAGVEQFF.